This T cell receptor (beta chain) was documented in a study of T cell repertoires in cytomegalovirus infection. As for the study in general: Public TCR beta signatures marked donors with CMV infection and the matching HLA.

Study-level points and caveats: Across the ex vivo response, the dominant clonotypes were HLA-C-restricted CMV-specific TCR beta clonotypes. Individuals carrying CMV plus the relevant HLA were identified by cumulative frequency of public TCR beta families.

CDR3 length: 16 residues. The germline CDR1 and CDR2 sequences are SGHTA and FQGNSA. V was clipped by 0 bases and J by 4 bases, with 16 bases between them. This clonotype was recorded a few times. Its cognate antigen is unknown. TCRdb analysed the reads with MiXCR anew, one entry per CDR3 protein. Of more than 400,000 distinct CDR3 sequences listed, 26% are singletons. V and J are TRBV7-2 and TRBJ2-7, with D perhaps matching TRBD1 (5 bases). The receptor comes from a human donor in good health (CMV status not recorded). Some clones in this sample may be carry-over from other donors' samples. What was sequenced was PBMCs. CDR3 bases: TGTGCCAGCAGCTTAGCAGGTGGACAAAGTGGGTACGAGCAGTACTTC. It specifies CASSLAGGQSGYEQYF.